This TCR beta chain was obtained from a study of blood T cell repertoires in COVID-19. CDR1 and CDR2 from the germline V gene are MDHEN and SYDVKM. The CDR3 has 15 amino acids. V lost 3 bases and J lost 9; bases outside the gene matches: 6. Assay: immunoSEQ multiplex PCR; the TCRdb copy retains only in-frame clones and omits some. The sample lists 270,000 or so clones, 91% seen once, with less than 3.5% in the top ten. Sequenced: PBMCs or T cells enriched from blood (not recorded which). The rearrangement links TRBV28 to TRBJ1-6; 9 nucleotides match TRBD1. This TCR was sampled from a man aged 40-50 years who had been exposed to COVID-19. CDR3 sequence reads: CASSLSGTGSSPLHF. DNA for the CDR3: TGTGCCAGCAGTTTGTCCGGGACAGGGAGTTCACCCCTCCACTTT.